The count of the clone carrying this T cell receptor (beta chain) is one. What it binds is unknown. This entry comes from a study of OX40 agonist ivuxolimab in advanced cancers. Study summary: Hepatocellular carcinoma, melanoma, renal cell or head and neck cancer affected the dose-escalation patients. There were three patients with partial responses, one having hepatocellular carcinoma and two cutaneous melanoma.

Germline V gene data show CDR1 as MDHEN and CDR2 as SYDVKM. The CDR3 runs to 12 residues. Trimming took 3 bases from V and 7 from J; bases not matched to a gene: 1. Study findings and constraints: There were also nonresponders showing low normalized T-cell clonal expansion.

Repertoires were generated with immunoSEQ multiplex PCR, while TCRdb's copy carries only in-frame clones and drops some. The repertoire consists of some 60,000 clones, with 90% to 95% occurring once and the leading ten covering less than 5%. The receptor comes from an adult with an advanced solid tumor such as melanoma, head and neck, liver or kidney cancer. The chain is built from TRBV28 and TRBJ2-5; 8 nucleotides agree with TRBD1. The sequenced sample was CD4+ or CD8+ T cells sorted from blood, obtained in a trial of the OX40 agonist ivuxolimab. The CDR3 DNA follows: TGTGCCAGCAGTTTGGACAGGGCGACCCAGTACTTC. Translating it yields CASSLDRATQYF. Drawing the rest from reference TRBV28 and TRBJ2-5, the complete variable domain is DVKVTQSSRYLVKRTGEKVFLECVQDMDHENMFWYRQDPGLGLRLIYFSYDVKMKEKGDIPEGYSVSREKKERFSLILESASTNQTSMYLCASSLDRATQYFGPGTRLLVL.